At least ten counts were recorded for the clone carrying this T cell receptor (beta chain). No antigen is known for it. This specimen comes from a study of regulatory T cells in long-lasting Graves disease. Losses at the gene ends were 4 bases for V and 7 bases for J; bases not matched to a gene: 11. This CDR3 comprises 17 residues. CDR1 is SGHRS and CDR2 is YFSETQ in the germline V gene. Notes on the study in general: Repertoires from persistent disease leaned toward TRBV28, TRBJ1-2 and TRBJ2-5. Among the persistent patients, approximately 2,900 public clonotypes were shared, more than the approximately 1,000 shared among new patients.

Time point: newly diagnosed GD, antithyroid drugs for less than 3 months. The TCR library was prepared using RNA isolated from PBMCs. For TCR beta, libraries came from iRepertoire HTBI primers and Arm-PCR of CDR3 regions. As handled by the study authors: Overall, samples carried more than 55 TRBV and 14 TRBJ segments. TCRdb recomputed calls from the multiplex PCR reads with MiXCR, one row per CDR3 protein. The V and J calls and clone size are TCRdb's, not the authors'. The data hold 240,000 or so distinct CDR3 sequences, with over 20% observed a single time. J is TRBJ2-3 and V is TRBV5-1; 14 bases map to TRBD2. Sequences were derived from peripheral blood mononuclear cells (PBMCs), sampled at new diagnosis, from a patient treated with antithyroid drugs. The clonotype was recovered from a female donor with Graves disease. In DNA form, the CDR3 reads TGCGCCAGCAGCCCGGGAAAAGGACTAGCGGGGGGTTATACGCAGTATTTT. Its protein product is CASSPGKGLAGGYTQYF. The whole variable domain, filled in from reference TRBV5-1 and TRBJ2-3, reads KAGVTQTPRYLIKTRGQQVTLSCSPISGHRSVSWYQQTPGQGLQFLFEYFSETQRNKGNFPGRFSGRQFSNSRSEMNVSTLELGDSALYLCASSPGKGLAGGYTQYFGPGTRLTVL.